Following are 23 T cell receptor beta chains from one sample sequenced in a study of blood T cell repertoires in COVID-19. The repertoire was sequenced with immunoSEQ multiplex PCR; TCRdb's copy has only in-frame clones and lacks some. The table records 290,000 or so clones, about nine tenths of them present only once. Input material: PBMCs or T cells enriched from blood (not recorded which). These receptors all come from a woman aged 25-40 years who had recovered from COVID-19.

V and J are TRBV19 and TRBJ1-2; tentatively, D is TRBD1 (5 bases). V shed 7 bases and J shed 4 bases, with 19 bases lying between them. This CDR3 has 15 amino acids. Germline V gene lookup returns CDR1 LNHDA and CDR2 SQIVND (reference sequence). CDR3 in DNA: TGTGCCAGTATGGGATCAGGGAGGCAACTCTATGGCTACACCTTC. Encoded protein: CASMGSGRQLYGYTF.

The V and J genes are TRBV7-3 and TRBJ2-1; TRBD2 agrees at 10 bases. This CDR3 contains 17 residues. Germline V gene sequence: CDR1 SGHTA, CDR2 FQGTGA. V dropped 2 bases and J dropped 8; count of bases not matched to a gene: 12. Here the CDR3 DNA reads TGTGCCAGCAGCTTATTGGTAGCGGGAGGTCTTAGGGATGAGCAGTTCTTC. This codes for CASSLLVAGGLRDEQFF.

The J gene is TRBJ2-1, the V gene TRBV5-1; TRBD2 aligns across 10 bases. Per the germline V gene, CDR1 is SGHRS and CDR2 is YFSETQ. The V segment lost 1 base and the J segment 8 bases; nucleotides outside the gene matches: 9. The CDR3 is made up of 16 amino acids. For the CDR3, the DNA is TGCGCCAGCAGCTTGTCCCTAGCGGGAGTGGGGGATGAGCAGTTCTTC. Protein: CASSLSLAGVGDEQFF.

A single count supports this clone. The J gene is TRBJ2-5, the V gene TRBV10-1; D possibly corresponds to TRBD2 (7 bases). Germline CDR1 is WNHNN and CDR2 is SYGVQD (reference sequence). The CDR3 extends over 14 amino acids. With 3 bases removed from V and 4 bases from J, the gap between germline ends came to 12 bases. CDR3 DNA: TGCGCCAGCAGTGAAGGGGGAGGGTTAGAGACCCAGTACTTC. The encoded protein is CASSEGGGLETQYF.

This chain connects TRBV5-5 to TRBJ2-1, with TRBD2 matching 11 bases. Germline V gene sequence: CDR1 SGHKS, CDR2 YYEKEE (reference sequence). The CDR3 contains 18 residues. V was clipped by 5 bases and J by 7 bases; unmatched bases: 17. The CDR3 loop is CASRWDRARLAGRNEQFF. For the CDR3, the DNA is TGTGCCAGCAGGTGGGACAGAGCTCGACTAGCGGGAAGGAATGAGCAGTTCTTC.

The chain is built from TRBV5-4 and TRBJ1-2; 10 bases fit TRBD1. Germline CDR1 and CDR2: SGHNT and YYREEE (reference sequence). This CDR3 has 15 amino acids. The junction had 7 bases not matched to a gene; V was cut back by 4 bases and J by 4 bases. The CDR3 DNA sequence: TGTGCCAGCAGCCGCGGGACAGGGGAGAGCTATGGCTACACCTTC. Its protein is CASSRGTGESYGYTF.

This rearrangement joins TRBV6-5 to TRBJ2-1; D is unresolved. Between the trimmed V and J ends, which lost 6 bases and 5 bases, there was a span of 5 bases. From germline, CDR1 is MNHEY and CDR2 SVGAGI. The CDR3 is made up of 11 amino acids. The CDR3 DNA sequence: TGTGCCAGCAGCATCCACAATGAGCAGTTCTTC. Protein: CASSIHNEQFF.

This rearrangement joins TRBV6-5 to TRBJ2-1, with a tentative D call TRBD2 (5 bases). Trimming removed 4 bases from V and 5 bases from J, with 15 bases in between. Germline values: CDR1 MNHEY, CDR2 SVGAGI. The CDR3 is 15 residues long. For the CDR3, the DNA is TGTGCCAGCAGTTCCACCCTGGGGAGCCACAATGAGCAGTTCTTC. Its translation is CASSSTLGSHNEQFF.

The rearrangement joins TRBV6-2 or TRBV6-3 to TRBJ2-3, with 9 bases lining up with TRBD2. Trimming removed 5 bases from V and 0 bases from J; junction bases left unmatched: 9. CDR3 length: 17 residues. Germline CDR1 reads MNHEY; CDR2 reads SVGEGT. DNA of the CDR3: TGTGCCAGCAGTCCACTGACTAGCGGAACTAGCACAGATACGCAGTATTTT. Translating it yields CASSPLTSGTSTDTQYF.

The chain joins TRBV7-2 to TRBJ2-2; 9 bases fit TRBD1. Germline trimming cut 5 bases from V and 6 bases from J; bases unmatched to any gene: 10. The germline V gene has CDR1 SGHTA and CDR2 FQGNSA. The CDR3 sequence is 16 residues long. The CDR3 nucleotides read TGTGCCAGCAGCCGGGGACAGGGAGTCTCTGCCGGGGAGCTGTTTTTT. This gives the protein CASSRGQGVSAGELFF.

Worth noting for this clone: Different DNA sequences within this sample yield the same CDR3. J is TRBJ2-2 and V is TRBV11-3; tentatively, D is TRBD1 (6 bases). This CDR3 contains 13 residues. Looked up from germline, CDR1 is SGHNT and CDR2 is YENEEA. Trimming took 4 bases from V and 5 from J, leaving 8 bases between them. The CDR3 protein is CASSSRGTGELFF. The CDR3, as DNA: TGTGCCAGCAGCTCGAGGGGGACCGGGGAGCTGTTTTTT. The variable domain in full, completed from reference TRBV11-3 and TRBJ2-2, reads EAGVVQSPRYKIIEKKQPVAFWCNPISGHNTLYWYLQNLGQGPELLIRYENEEAVDDSQLPKDRFSAERLKGVDSTLKIQPAELGDSAVYLCASSSRGTGELFFGEGSRLTVL.

This sequence joins TRBV6-4 and TRBJ2-1, with D hard to call. The CDR3 loop spans 14 amino acids. V was pared by 0 bases and J by 7 bases, with 10 bases between. Germline V lookup: CDR1 MRHNA, CDR2 SNTAGT. The CDR3 DNA sequence: TGTGCCAGCAGTGACTCGAATTCGCGGAATGAGCAGTTCTTC. Encoded protein: CASSDSNSRNEQFF.

The genes are TRBV18 and TRBJ2-3; D is undetermined. The V end was cut by 3 bases, the J end by 7 bases, with 20 bases between. Looked up from germline, CDR1 is KGHSH and CDR2 is LQKENI. This CDR3 region has 16 residues. The CDR3 nucleotides read TGTGCCAGCTCACCCCTTAGCCCGCTCCAACACAATACGCAGTATTTT. Protein sequence: CASSPLSPLQHNTQYF.

The V call is TRBV24-1, the J call TRBJ1-2; tentatively, D is TRBD1 (6 bases). Trimming stripped 2 bases from V and 4 bases from J, with 16 bases between. Germline V CDR1 and CDR2: KGHDR, SFDVKD. The CDR3 spans 16 residues. The CDR3 DNA is TGTGCCACCAGTGATTCGGGACAAAATCGGGGCTATGGCTACACCTTC. Its translation is CATSDSGQNRGYGYTF.

The chain carries TRBV7-3 and TRBJ2-2, with 8 bases lining up with TRBD1. CDR3 length: 16 residues. V lost 1 base and J lost 5; bases outside the gene matches: 6. CDR1 is SGHTA, CDR2 FQGTGA, per germline. CDR3 sequence: CASSLNDRGYTGELFF. CDR3 nucleotide sequence: TGTGCCAGCAGCTTAAATGACAGGGGTTATACCGGGGAGCTGTTTTTT.

The CDR3 DNA reads as TGTGCCAGCAGCCCTTTTCGGGTTCGACAGAACTATGGCTACACCTTC. Residues: CASSPFRVRQNYGYTF. V and J are TRBV11-2 and TRBJ1-2; perhaps TRBD1 as D (5 bases). The ends were cut back, 5 bases at V and 2 bases at J, with 18 bases in the middle. Per the germline V gene, CDR1 is SGHAT and CDR2 is FQNNGV. There are 16 residues in the CDR3.

This chain links TRBV28 with TRBJ2-1; TRBD1 might be the D (6 bases). V dropped 5 bases and J dropped 0 bases, with 8 bases sitting between them. CDR3 length: 14 amino acids. The germline gives CDR1 MDHEN, CDR2 SYDVKM. The CDR3 DNA reads as TGTGCCAGCAGTACAGGGAGCTCCTACAATGAGCAGTTCTTC. This sequence encodes CASSTGSSYNEQFF.

The chain couples TRBV28 to TRBJ2-7; 7 nucleotides agree with TRBD1. Trimming at V came to 6 bases and at J to 5 bases, leaving 7 bases not matched to a gene. Germline CDR1 MDHEN, CDR2 SYDVKM. This CDR3 contains 13 residues. Written as DNA, the CDR3 is TGTGCCAGCAGGTCGGGACAGAGAGACGAGCAGTACTTC. Its protein is CASRSGQRDEQYF. The full variable domain, its missing parts supplied by reference TRBV28 and TRBJ2-7, is DVKVTQSSRYLVKRTGEKVFLECVQDMDHENMFWYRQDPGLGLRLIYFSYDVKMKEKGDIPEGYSVSREKKERFSLILESASTNQTSMYLCASRSGQRDEQYFGPGTRLTVT.

The chain carries TRBV28 and TRBJ2-1; D might be TRBD2 (6 bases). Germline V gene data show CDR1 as MDHEN and CDR2 as SYDVKM. This CDR3 region has 13 residues. V was shortened by 7 bases and J by 10 bases, with 17 bases between the two germline ends. The CDR3 sequence: CASTRDLTMEQFF. In DNA, the CDR3 is TGTGCCAGCACTCGGGACTTGACAATGGAGCAGTTCTTC.

The genes are TRBV2 and TRBJ2-2; 8 positions match TRBD2. The CDR3 length is 21 residues. CDR1 is SNHLY and CDR2 is FYNNEI in the germline V gene. Trimming took 8 bases from V and 3 from J; bases not matched to a gene: 26. The CDR3 here is CASSKGYRESGRRRDTGELFF. CDR3 DNA sequence: TGTGCCAGCTCCAAAGGTTATCGGGAAAGCGGGAGAAGGAGGGACACCGGGGAGCTGTTTTTT.

V usage is TRBV9 and J usage is TRBJ1-6; 7 bases map to TRBD1. Per germline, CDR1 SGDLS and CDR2 YYNGEE. V was pared by 2 bases and J by 7 bases, with 9 bases of the junction left unmatched. The CDR3 covers 16 residues. The CDR3 here is CASSVGQNRGNSPLHF. The DNA of the CDR3 is TGTGCCAGCAGCGTCGGACAGAACAGGGGCAATTCACCCCTCCACTTT.

The chain carries TRBV9 and TRBJ2-5, with TRBD1 matching 9 bases. The germline gives CDR1 SGDLS, CDR2 YYNGEE. CDR3 size: 14 residues. J gave up 5 bases and V 4 bases, and 6 bases lay outside the gene matches. CDR3 sequence reads: CASSPGQGGETQYF. The DNA of the CDR3 is TGTGCCAGCAGCCCGGGACAGGGTGGCGAGACCCAGTACTTC.

The rearrangement links TRBV29-1 to TRBJ2-5, with 8 bases identical to TRBD1. This CDR3 has 12 amino acids. Trimming removed 7 bases from V and 1 base from J; junction bases left unmatched: 2. The germline CDR1 and CDR2 sequences are SQVTM and ANQGSEA. CDR3 sequence: CSADRAQETQYF. In DNA form, the CDR3 reads TGCAGCGCGGACAGGGCCCAAGAGACCCAGTACTTC.